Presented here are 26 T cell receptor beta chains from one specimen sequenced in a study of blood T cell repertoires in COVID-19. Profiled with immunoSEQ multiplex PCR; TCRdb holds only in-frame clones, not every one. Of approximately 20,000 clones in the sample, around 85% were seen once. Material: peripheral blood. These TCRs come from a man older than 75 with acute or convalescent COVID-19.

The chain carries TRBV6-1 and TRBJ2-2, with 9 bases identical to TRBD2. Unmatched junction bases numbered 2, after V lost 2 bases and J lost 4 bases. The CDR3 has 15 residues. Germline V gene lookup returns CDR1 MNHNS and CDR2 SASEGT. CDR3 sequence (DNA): TGTGCCAGCAGTGAACGGCGGGGGGGCACCGGGGAGCTGTTTTTT. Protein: CASSERRGGTGELFF.

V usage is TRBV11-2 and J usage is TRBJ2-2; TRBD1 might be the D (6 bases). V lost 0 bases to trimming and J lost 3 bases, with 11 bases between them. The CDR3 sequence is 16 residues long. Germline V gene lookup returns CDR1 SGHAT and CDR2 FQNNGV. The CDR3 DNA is TGTGCCAGCAGCTTAGATCAACAGGGAGACACCGGGGAGCTGTTTTTT. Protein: CASSLDQQGDTGELFF.

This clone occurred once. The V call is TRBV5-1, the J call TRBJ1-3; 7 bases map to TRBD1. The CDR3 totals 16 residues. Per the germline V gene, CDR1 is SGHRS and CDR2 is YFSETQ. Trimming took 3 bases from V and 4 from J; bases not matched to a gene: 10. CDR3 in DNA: TGCGCCAGCAGCTCCCGACAGGGCGATGCAGGAAACACCATATATTTT. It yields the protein CASSSRQGDAGNTIYF.

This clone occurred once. Written as DNA, the CDR3 is TGTGCCAGCAGGAGACAGGGCCGAGATAATTCACCCCTCCACTTT. This translates into CASRRQGRDNSPLHF. The genes are TRBV7-2 and TRBJ1-6; TRBD1 matches at 7 bases. Germline V gene lookup returns CDR1 SGHTA and CDR2 FQGNSA. After removal of 6 bases from V and 5 bases from J, the junction contained 7 bases not matched to a gene. This CDR3 region has 15 residues.

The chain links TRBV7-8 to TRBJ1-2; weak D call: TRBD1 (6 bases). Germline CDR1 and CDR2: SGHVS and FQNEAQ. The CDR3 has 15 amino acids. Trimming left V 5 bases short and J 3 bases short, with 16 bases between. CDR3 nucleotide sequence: TGTGCCAGCAGCATAACCGGACAGACGTACTATGGCTACACCTTC. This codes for CASSITGQTYYGYTF.

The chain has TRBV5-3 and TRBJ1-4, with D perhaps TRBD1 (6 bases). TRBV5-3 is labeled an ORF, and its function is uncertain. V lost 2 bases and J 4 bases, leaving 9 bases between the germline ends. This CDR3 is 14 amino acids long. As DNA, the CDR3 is TGTGCCAGAAGCTTAAGGACAGATAATGAAAAACTGTTTTTT. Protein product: CARSLRTDNEKLFF.

Here the CDR3 DNA reads TGTGCCAGCAGCCCCCGGGAGGGGGCGGGAAGCGAGCAGTACTTC. It encodes CASSPREGAGSEQYF. The J gene is TRBJ2-7, the V gene TRBV21-1; TRBD2 is the table's D call and was not checked against the DNA. TRBV21-1 has pseudogene status. This CDR3 contains 15 residues.

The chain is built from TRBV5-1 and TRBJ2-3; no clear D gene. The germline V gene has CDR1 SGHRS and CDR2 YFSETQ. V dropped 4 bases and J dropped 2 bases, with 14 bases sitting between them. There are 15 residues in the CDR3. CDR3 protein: CASSRSQQNTDTQYF. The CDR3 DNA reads TGCGCCAGCAGCAGATCTCAACAGAACACAGATACGCAGTATTTT.

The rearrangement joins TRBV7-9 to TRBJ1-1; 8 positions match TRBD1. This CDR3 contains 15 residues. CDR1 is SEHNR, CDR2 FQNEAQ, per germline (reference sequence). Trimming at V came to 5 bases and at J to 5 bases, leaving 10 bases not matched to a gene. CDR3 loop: CASSPITGGETEAFF. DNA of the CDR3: TGTGCCAGCAGCCCCATTACAGGGGGGGAGACTGAAGCTTTCTTT. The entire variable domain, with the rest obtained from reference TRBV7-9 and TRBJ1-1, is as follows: DTGVSQNPRHKITKRGQNVTFRCDPISEHNRLYWYRQTLGQGPEFLTYFQNEAQLEKSRLLSDRFSAERPKGSFSTLEIQRTEQGDSAMYLCASSPITGGETEAFFGQGTRLTVV.

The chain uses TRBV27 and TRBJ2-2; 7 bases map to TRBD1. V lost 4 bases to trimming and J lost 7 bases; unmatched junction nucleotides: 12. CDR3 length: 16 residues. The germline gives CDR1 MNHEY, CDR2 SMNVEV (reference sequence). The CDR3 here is CASSSDRVRPSGELFF. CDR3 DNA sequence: TGTGCCAGCAGTTCAGACAGGGTCAGACCCAGCGGGGAGCTGTTTTTT.

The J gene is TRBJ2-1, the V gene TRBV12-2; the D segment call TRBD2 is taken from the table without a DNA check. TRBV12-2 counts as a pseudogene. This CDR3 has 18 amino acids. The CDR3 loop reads CASRFLLAGRSSYNEQFF. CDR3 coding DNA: TGTGCAAGTCGCTTTCTCTTGGCGGGACGATCGTCCTACAATGAGCAGTTCTTC.

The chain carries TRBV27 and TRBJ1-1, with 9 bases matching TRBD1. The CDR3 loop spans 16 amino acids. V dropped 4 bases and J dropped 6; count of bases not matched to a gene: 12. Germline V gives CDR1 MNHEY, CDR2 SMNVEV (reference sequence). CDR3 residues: CASSWGIGQGKPEAFF. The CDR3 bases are TGTGCCAGCAGTTGGGGTATTGGACAGGGGAAGCCTGAAGCTTTCTTT.

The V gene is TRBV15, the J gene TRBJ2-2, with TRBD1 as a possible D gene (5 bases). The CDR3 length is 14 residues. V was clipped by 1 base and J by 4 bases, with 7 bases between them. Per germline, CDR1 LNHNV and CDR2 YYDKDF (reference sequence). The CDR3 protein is CATSRGGLTGELFF. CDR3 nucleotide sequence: TGTGCCACCAGCAGAGGGGGCCTCACCGGGGAGCTGTTTTTT. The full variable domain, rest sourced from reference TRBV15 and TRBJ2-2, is DAMVIQNPRYQVTQFGKPVTLSCSQTLNHNVMYWYQQKSSQAPKLLFHYYDKDFNNEADTPDNFQSRRPNTSFCFLDIRSPGLGDTAMYLCATSRGGLTGELFFGEGSRLTVL.

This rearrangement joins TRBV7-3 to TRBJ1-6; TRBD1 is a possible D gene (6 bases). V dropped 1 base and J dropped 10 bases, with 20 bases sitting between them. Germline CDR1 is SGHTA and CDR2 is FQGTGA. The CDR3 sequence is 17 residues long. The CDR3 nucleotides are TGTGCCAGCAGCTTAAGTCATATTTCGGCAGGGGCCTCACCCCTCCACTTT. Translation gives CASSLSHISAGASPLHF.

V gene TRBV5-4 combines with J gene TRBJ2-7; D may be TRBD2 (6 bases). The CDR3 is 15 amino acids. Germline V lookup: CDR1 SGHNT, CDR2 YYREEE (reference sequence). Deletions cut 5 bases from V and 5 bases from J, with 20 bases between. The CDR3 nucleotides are TGTGCCAGCAGGGAGGACTCCTCGGGGGAGAACGAGCAGTACTTC. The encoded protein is CASREDSSGENEQYF.

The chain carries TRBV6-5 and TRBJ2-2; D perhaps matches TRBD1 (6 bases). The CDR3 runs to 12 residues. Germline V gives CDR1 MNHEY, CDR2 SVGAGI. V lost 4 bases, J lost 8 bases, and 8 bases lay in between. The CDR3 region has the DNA TGTGCCAGCAGTTTGAGGGGGGGGGAGCTGTTTTTT. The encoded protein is CASSLRGGELFF.

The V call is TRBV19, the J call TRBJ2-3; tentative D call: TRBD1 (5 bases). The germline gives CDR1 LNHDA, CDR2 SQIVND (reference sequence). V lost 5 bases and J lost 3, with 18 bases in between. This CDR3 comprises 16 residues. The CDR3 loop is CASSAPLGVGTDTQYF. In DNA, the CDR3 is TGTGCCAGTAGTGCCCCCTTAGGGGTAGGGACAGATACGCAGTATTTT.

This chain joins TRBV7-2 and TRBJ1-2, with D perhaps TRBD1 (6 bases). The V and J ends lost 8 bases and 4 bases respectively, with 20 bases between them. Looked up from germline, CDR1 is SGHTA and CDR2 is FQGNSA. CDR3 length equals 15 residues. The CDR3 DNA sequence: TGTGCCAGCCCCCGGGGGGCAGATCGTACCTATGGCTACACCTTC. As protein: CASPRGADRTYGYTF.

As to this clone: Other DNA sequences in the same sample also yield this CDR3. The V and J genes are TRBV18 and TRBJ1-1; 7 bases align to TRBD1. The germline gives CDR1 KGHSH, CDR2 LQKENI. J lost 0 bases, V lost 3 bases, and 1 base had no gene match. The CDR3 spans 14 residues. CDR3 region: CASSPDRVNTEAFF. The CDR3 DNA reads TGTGCCAGCTCACCTGACAGGGTGAACACTGAAGCTTTCTTT.

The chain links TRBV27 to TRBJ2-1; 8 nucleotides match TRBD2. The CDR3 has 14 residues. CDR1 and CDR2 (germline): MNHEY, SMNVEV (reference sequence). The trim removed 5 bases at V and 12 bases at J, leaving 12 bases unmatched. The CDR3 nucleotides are TGTGCCAGCAGTCTAATGCCTCCGGGACTAGTGCAGTTCTTC. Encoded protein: CASSLMPPGLVQFF.

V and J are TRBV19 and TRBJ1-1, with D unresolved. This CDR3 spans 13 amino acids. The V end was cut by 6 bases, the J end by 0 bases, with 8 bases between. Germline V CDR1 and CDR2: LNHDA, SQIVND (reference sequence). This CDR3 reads CASSPSMNTEAFF. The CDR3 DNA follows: TGTGCCAGTAGCCCGAGCATGAACACTGAAGCTTTCTTT.

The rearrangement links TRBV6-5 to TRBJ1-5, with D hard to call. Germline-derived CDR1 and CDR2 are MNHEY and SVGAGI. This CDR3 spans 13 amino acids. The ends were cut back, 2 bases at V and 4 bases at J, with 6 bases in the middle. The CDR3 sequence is CASSYEWNQPQHF. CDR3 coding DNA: TGTGCCAGCAGTTACGAGTGGAATCAGCCCCAGCATTTT.

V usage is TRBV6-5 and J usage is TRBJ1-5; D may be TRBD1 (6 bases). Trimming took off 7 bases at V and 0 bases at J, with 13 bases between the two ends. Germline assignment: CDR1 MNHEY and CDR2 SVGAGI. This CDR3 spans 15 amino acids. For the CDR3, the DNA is TGTGCCAGCATCCGACAGGCTGGTAGCAATCAGCCCCAGCATTTT. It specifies CASIRQAGSNQPQHF.

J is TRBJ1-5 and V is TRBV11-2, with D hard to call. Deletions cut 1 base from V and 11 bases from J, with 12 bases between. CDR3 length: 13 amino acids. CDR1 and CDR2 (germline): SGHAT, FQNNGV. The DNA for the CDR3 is TGTGCCAGCAGCTTAGTTCCCCAAACATCCCAGCATTTT. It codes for CASSLVPQTSQHF.

CDR3 coding DNA: TGTGCCAGTAGTATCCTTCCCGGGGGACCCTACAATGAGCAGTTCTTC. Protein product: CASSILPGGPYNEQFF. The gene calls are TRBV19 and TRBJ2-1, with D tentatively TRBD2 (6 bases). Germline values: CDR1 LNHDA, CDR2 SQIVND (reference sequence). V was trimmed by 3 bases and J by 2 bases, leaving 14 bases between them. This CDR3 comprises 16 residues.

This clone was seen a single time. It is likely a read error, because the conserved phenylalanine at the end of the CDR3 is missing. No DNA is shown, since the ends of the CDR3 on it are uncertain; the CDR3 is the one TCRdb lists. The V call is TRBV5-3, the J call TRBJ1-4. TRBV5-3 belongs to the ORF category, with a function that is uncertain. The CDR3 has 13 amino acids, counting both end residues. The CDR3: CARSLIWPGGPGI.